This is a list of T cell receptor beta chains from one sample in a study of cytomegalovirus exposure and HLA in healthy donors. Measured with immunoSEQ multiplex PCR; TCRdb has only the in-frame clones, and not every one. The table has 95,000 to 100,000 clones, roughly 74% seen once. The sample consisted of PBMCs. Every receptor here comes from a woman between 40 and 55 years old in good health and CMV-seronegative. Each CDR3 is given with its conserved first and last residue. Each record gives: V gene, clone size, D gene, J gene, CDR3 protein, CDR3 DNA. D genes are given only for firm matches. Size is stated for part of the rows, as once, few or many counts, or as a class when the clone is expanded.

V: TRBV9
size: .
D: .
J: TRBJ2-3
CDR3: CASSVSWRRVGGTDTQYF
DNA: TGTGCCAGCAGCGTTAGTTGGAGGAGAGTTGGAGGAACAGATACGCAGTATTTT

V: TRBV14
size: .
D: .
J: TRBJ2-2
CDR3: CASSQYSGLHNTGELFF
DNA: TGTGCCAGCAGCCAATATTCGGGACTTCACAACACCGGGGAGCTGTTTTTT

V: TRBV29-1
size: once
D: .
J: TRBJ2-2
CDR3: CSVEGPAGGGAGELFF
DNA: TGCAGCGTTGAGGGCCCAGCAGGGGGAGGAGCCGGGGAGCTGTTTTTT

V: TRBV9
size: .
D: .
J: TRBJ2-7
CDR3: CASSAGTGTYEQYF
DNA: TGTGCCAGCAGCGCTGGGACTGGTACCTACGAGCAGTACTTC

V: TRBV5-4
size: .
D: .
J: TRBJ2-7
CDR3: CASSNSITYEQYF
DNA: TGTGCCAGCAGCAACTCAATAACCTACGAGCAGTACTTC

V: TRBV19
size: .
D: TRBD2
J: TRBJ2-2
CDR3: CASVLREGGELFF
DNA: TGTGCCAGTGTCTTGCGGGAGGGGGGGGAGCTGTTTTTT

V: TRBV5-1
size: once
D: TRBD1
J: TRBJ2-1
CDR3: CASSRGQGLAGDVAFF
DNA: TGCGCCAGCAGCAGAGGACAGGGGCTTGCGGGAGACGTCGCGTTCTTC

V: TRBV19
size: .
D: TRBD2
J: TRBJ2-5
CDR3: CASSWAGGETQYF
DNA: TGTGCCAGTAGTTGGGCGGGGGGGGAGACCCAGTACTTC

V: TRBV7-9
size: .
D: .
J: TRBJ1-1
CDR3: CSSSLPELNTEAFF
DNA: TGTTCCAGCAGCTTACCGGAGCTGAACACTGAAGCTTTCTTT

V: TRBV6-1
size: .
D: TRBD1
J: TRBJ1-2
CDR3: CASRVGTVYGYTF
DNA: TGTGCCAGCAGGGTTGGGACAGTTTATGGCTACACCTTC

V: TRBV19
size: .
D: TRBD2
J: TRBJ2-7
CDR3: CASSMLAGEVSYEQYF
DNA: TGTGCCAGTAGTATGCTAGCGGGAGAAGTCTCCTACGAGCAGTACTTC

V: TRBV27
size: .
D: .
J: TRBJ2-6
CDR3: CATNGAVYYTISGANVLTF
DNA: TGTGCCACCAACGGAGCGGTTTATTATACCATCTCTGGGGCCAACGTCCTGACTTTC

V: TRBV4-1
size: .
D: TRBD2
J: TRBJ2-5
CDR3: CASSPGLAGIQETQYF
DNA: TGCGCCAGCAGCCCGGGACTAGCGGGGATCCAAGAGACCCAGTACTTC

V: TRBV27
size: once
D: .
J: TRBJ2-7
CDR3: CASSSTKQSREGEQYF
DNA: TGTGCCAGCAGTTCTACTAAACAGAGCCGCGAGGGCGAGCAGTACTTC

V: TRBV5-1
size: .
D: TRBD2
J: TRBJ2-7
CDR3: CASSSTSGGALLNF
DNA: TGCGCCAGCAGCTCCACTAGCGGGGGGGCCCTCCTCAACTTC

V: TRBV19
size: few
D: .
J: TRBJ2-5
CDR3: CASSIQFYQETQYF
DNA: TGTGCCAGTAGTATCCAGTTTTACCAAGAGACCCAGTACTTC

V: TRBV5-8
size: .
D: TRBD2
J: TRBJ2-1
CDR3: CASSFRTSGRAYNEQFF
DNA: TGTGCCAGCAGCTTCAGGACTAGCGGGAGGGCCTACAATGAGCAGTTCTTC

V: TRBV21-1
size: .
D: .
J: TRBJ2-1
CDR3: CASRQGTGWDEQFF
DNA: TGTGCCAGCAGACAAGGGACAGGGTGGGATGAGCAGTTCTTC

V: TRBV5-1
size: .
D: .
J: TRBJ2-2
CDR3: CASSLASPGKGGTGELFF
DNA: TGCGCCAGCAGCTTGGCCTCCCCCGGGAAGGGTGGAACCGGGGAGCTGTTTTTT

V: TRBV18
size: .
D: TRBD2
J: TRBJ2-5
CDR3: CASSPSPRAGGDGTQYF
DNA: TGTGCCAGCTCACCATCCCCTCGAGCGGGGGGTGATGGGACCCAGTACTTC

V: TRBV7-9
size: .
D: TRBD1
J: TRBJ2-5
CDR3: CASSLNRGSEETQYF
DNA: TGTGCCAGCAGCTTGAACAGGGGAAGTGAGGAGACCCAGTACTTC

V: TRBV18
size: once
D: TRBD1
J: TRBJ1-2
CDR3: CASSPSPQGAGYTF
DNA: TGTGCCAGCTCACCATCCCCACAGGGGGCTGGCTACACCTTC

V: TRBV30
size: .
D: TRBD1
J: TRBJ1-4
CDR3: CAWSVGTGYATNEKLFF
DNA: TGTGCCTGGAGTGTAGGGACAGGGTACGCAACTAATGAAAAACTGTTTTTT

V: TRBV7-9
size: .
D: TRBD1
J: TRBJ1-1
CDR3: CASSSAGQGNIAEAFF
DNA: TGTGCCAGCAGCTCGGCTGGACAGGGGAATATCGCTGAAGCTTTCTTT

V: TRBV6-5
size: .
D: TRBD1
J: TRBJ2-7
CDR3: CASFDGTGPHEQYF
DNA: TGTGCCAGCTTTGACGGGACAGGGCCTCACGAGCAGTACTTC

V: TRBV5-1
size: .
D: .
J: TRBJ2-5
CDR3: CASSLAVWDFTQETQYF
DNA: TGCGCCAGCAGCTTGGCAGTTTGGGACTTTACACAAGAGACCCAGTACTTC

V: TRBV6-5
size: few
D: .
J: TRBJ2-1
CDR3: CASSYKTGRWYNEQFF
DNA: TGTGCCAGCAGTTACAAAACAGGGAGATGGTACAATGAGCAGTTCTTC

V: TRBV7-6
size: .
D: .
J: TRBJ2-2
CDR3: CASSIQVTGELFF
DNA: TGTGCCAGCAGCATACAGGTGACCGGGGAGCTGTTTTTT

V: TRBV5-1
size: once
D: .
J: TRBJ1-4
CDR3: CASSAGTTNEKLFF
DNA: TGCGCCAGCAGCGCCGGGACAACTAATGAAAAACTGTTTTTT

V: TRBV5-6
size: .
D: .
J: TRBJ1-5
CDR3: CASSLYYRAQYQPQHF
DNA: TGTGCCAGCAGCTTGTACTACAGGGCTCAATATCAGCCCCAGCATTTT

V: TRBV13
size: .
D: .
J: TRBJ2-3
CDR3: CASSLTKEAGPYTDTQYF
DNA: TGTGCCAGCAGCCTAACTAAAGAAGCGGGCCCCTACACAGATACGCAGTATTTT

V: TRBV10-3
size: .
D: .
J: TRBJ2-5
CDR3: CAISEAGQGGETQYF
DNA: TGTGCCATCAGTGAAGCAGGGCAGGGGGGAGAGACCCAGTACTTC

V: TRBV11-3
size: few
D: TRBD2
J: TRBJ2-5
CDR3: CASSKGLAGQETQYF
DNA: TGTGCCAGCAGCAAAGGACTAGCGGGGCAAGAGACCCAGTACTTC

V: TRBV27
size: .
D: .
J: TRBJ2-7
CDR3: CASSSGGYEQYF
DNA: TGTGCCAGCAGTTCTGGGGGCTACGAGCAGTACTTC

V: TRBV30
size: .
D: .
J: TRBJ2-1
CDR3: CAWSRYEQFF
DNA: TGTGCCTGGAGTCGGTATGAGCAGTTCTTC

V: TRBV28
size: once
D: .
J: TRBJ2-7
CDR3: CASSLGQSYEQYF
DNA: TGTGCCAGCAGTTTAGGGCAGTCCTACGAGCAGTACTTC

V: TRBV7-2
size: .
D: TRBD2
J: TRBJ2-3
CDR3: CASSSTSGGASGTQYF
DNA: TGTGCCAGCAGCTCGACTAGCGGGGGGGCCTCAGGTACGCAGTATTTT

V: TRBV6-5
size: .
D: .
J: TRBJ2-7
CDR3: CASRRAGGAYEQYF
DNA: TGTGCCAGCAGGAGGGCTGGGGGCGCCTACGAGCAGTACTTC

V: TRBV7-9
size: .
D: .
J: TRBJ2-7
CDR3: CASTIAGTPTYEQYF
DNA: TGTGCCAGCACCATTGCGGGGACTCCCACCTACGAGCAGTACTTC

V: TRBV5-6
size: .
D: .
J: TRBJ2-5
CDR3: CASSFGRVQETQYF
DNA: TGTGCCAGCAGCTTCGGCAGGGTCCAAGAGACCCAGTACTTC

V: TRBV28
size: .
D: .
J: TRBJ2-2
CDR3: CASSLFTRDTGELFF
DNA: TGTGCCAGCAGTTTATTTACTCGGGATACCGGGGAGCTGTTTTTT

V: TRBV11-2
size: .
D: .
J: TRBJ2-1
CDR3: CASSLLVGSKTSEQFF
DNA: TGTGCCAGCAGCTTGTTGGTAGGGAGTAAGACGAGTGAGCAGTTCTTC

V: TRBV19
size: .
D: .
J: TRBJ2-3
CDR3: CASTYGGADTQYF
DNA: TGTGCCAGTACTTACGGCGGCGCAGATACGCAGTATTTT

V: TRBV7-9
size: .
D: TRBD1
J: TRBJ2-7
CDR3: CASSLGGQGYEQYF
DNA: TGTGCCAGCAGCTTAGGTGGACAGGGCTACGAGCAGTACTTC

V: TRBV5-1
size: .
D: TRBD1
J: TRBJ2-7
CDR3: CASRPGTDYEQYF
DNA: TGCGCCAGCAGGCCCGGGACAGACTACGAGCAGTACTTC

V: TRBV2
size: .
D: TRBD1
J: TRBJ2-6
CDR3: CASSGTGPSGANVLTF
DNA: TGTGCCAGCAGTGGGACAGGGCCCTCTGGGGCCAACGTCCTGACTTTC

V: TRBV2
size: .
D: TRBD1
J: TRBJ2-5
CDR3: CASSPIDRDQETQYF
DNA: TGTGCCAGCAGTCCCATCGACAGGGACCAAGAGACCCAGTACTTC

V: TRBV2
size: .
D: .
J: TRBJ2-7
CDR3: CASTLGPTYEQYF
DNA: TGTGCCAGCACCCTAGGCCCAACCTACGAGCAGTACTTC